A single sample is the source of the 4 T cell receptor beta chains below, sequenced in a study of shared clonotypes between healthy human individuals. Method: immunoSEQ multiplex PCR; TCRdb's copy keeps in-frame clones and lacks some. The data show about 2 million clones, 85% to 95% seen once. The sequenced sample was naive CD4+ T cells sorted from blood. Specified subset: CD45RA+ positively selected. The receptors were gathered from a man aged 18 to 30 in good health.

The gene calls are TRBV6-1 and TRBJ2-3, with TRBD2 as a possible D gene (5 bases). Between the trimmed V and J ends, which lost 2 bases and 1 base, there was a span of 10 bases. The CDR3 runs 15 residues. Germline CDR1 and CDR2: MNHNS and SASEGT. This chain's CDR3 is CASSEHPGCTDTQYF. DNA for the CDR3: TGTGCCAGCAGTGAACACCCGGGGTGCACAGATACGCAGTATTTT.

This chain links TRBV5-1 with TRBJ1-1; D call uncertain. Germline assignment: CDR1 SGHRS and CDR2 YFSETQ. Trimming took off 3 bases at V and 4 bases at J, with 10 bases between the two ends. The CDR3 totals 13 residues. The DNA for the CDR3 is TGCGCCAGCAGCTCCACGCCTGGCACTGAAGCTTTCTTT. The encoded protein is CASSSTPGTEAFF.

J is TRBJ1-1 and V is TRBV7-2; D is unclear. The CDR3 is made up of 14 amino acids. With 2 bases removed from V and 0 bases from J, the gap between germline ends came to 7 bases. In germline, CDR1 is SGHTA, CDR2 FQGNSA. The CDR3 protein is CASSLFSVNTEAFF. In DNA form, the CDR3 reads TGTGCCAGCAGCTTATTTTCCGTGAACACTGAAGCTTTCTTT.

The DNA of the CDR3 is TGTGCCAGCAGTGAACAGGTTAAGGGCACAGATACGCAGTATTTT. This sequence encodes CASSEQVKGTDTQYF. The chain employs TRBV2 and TRBJ2-3; D call uncertain. The germline V gene has CDR1 SNHLY and CDR2 FYNNEI. The CDR3 consists of 15 residues. Trimming took off 2 bases at V and 1 base at J, with 10 bases between the two ends.